The present T cell receptor (beta chain) was sequenced within a study of T cell responses to AZD1222 COVID-19 vaccine (dated by TCRdb to about 2021). A note on the overall study: Because spike-specific TCR depth and breadth did not differ between the two schedules, AZD1222 recipients who got a second dose at roughly 4 weeks were pooled with those who got a second dose at roughly 12 weeks. TCR sequencing covered 230 to 250 trial participants: 207 given two doses of AZD1222 and 26 given two doses of MenACWY control vaccine. Trial participants were enrolled by age into 18-55, 56-69 and 70-plus year subgroups, with 148, 28 and 57 TCR-sequenced participants respectively. Broad study findings and their caveats: CD4 TCRs associated with the vaccine covered the entire spike protein, and the dominant responses were in regions 160-218 and 743-854. Conclusions about previously exposed vaccinees are limited, since just five or six AZD1222 recipients were seropositive for SARS-CoV-2 at baseline. In the small 56-69-year group, the increase in depth fell short of significance, most likely because of low power. No day 14 peak-response samples were available, so repertoires were characterized only after the peak T cell response. Spike-specific TCR breadth and depth rose significantly after two AZD1222 doses compared with day 0 and with MenACWY recipients. Epitopes outside the regions mutated in the B.1.351 and B.1.1.7 variants were reportedly recognized by nearly half of the unique spike-specific TCRs. Participants were mostly white British, with more females than males. The authors suggested clonal diversity may have been underestimated.

Reading the label with the study, this specimen's time point is: baseline before first vaccination. Vaccinee samples came from UK trials COV001 and COV002, including a single-blind randomized controlled phase 2/3 trial of AZD1222 (ChAdOx1 nCoV-19) in healthy adults. Trial participant PBMC samples were collected at day 0 and day 28 after the second dose for TCRbeta chain sequencing. The germline V gene supplies CDR1 MDHEN and CDR2 SYDVKM. Inclusive of the bounding cysteine and phenylalanine, the CDR3 is 15 residues long. Left in the record is the CDR3 DNA by itself, 45 bases read in frame from the first base. Trimming removed 7 bases from V and 3 bases from J; the gene matches leave 8 bases unexplained. The CDR3 regions of human TCRbeta chains were analyzed by immunosequencing. The original pipeline was this. TCRs in the repertoires were matched against a reference library of SARS-CoV-2-specific TCRs that had been generated with the MIRA antigen-specificity platform. Breadth was defined as the fraction of unique TCRs that were SARS-CoV-2-associated, and depth was defined as the fraction of total T cells that were SARS-CoV-2-associated. Each spike-specific TCR was assigned to its reactive spike region and to a CD4 or CD8 class using the MIRA data. Log10-transformed breadth and depth values were compared by one-way ANOVA with Sidak's multiple comparisons tests. TCRdb obtained this table from immuneACCESS and retained in-frame rearrangements with V and J assigned. These tables miss some clones; where compared with another copy, unresolved V genes account for less than half of the shortfall, and the remainder is unexplained. The V and J calls and clone size are taken from that table; D and trimming were inferred from the DNA. For this sample there are more than 250,000 clones; 85% to 95% appear just once. Clones ranked in the top ten supply around 0.57% of the sample.

In regard to this clone: Its antigen is still unknown. No clone much larger than this one lies a single base away; base qualities are absent.

The sequences come from peripheral blood, collected on day 0 of AZD1222 vaccination. The sequence joins TRBV28 to TRBJ1-1, with TRBD1 identical over 10 junction bases. The TCR comes from an adult in good health. At the DNA level, the sequence is TGTGCCAGCACTCTAGGGGACAGGGGTGACACTGAAGCTTTCTTT. Translation gives CASTLGDRGDTEAFF.